This T cell receptor beta chain came from a study of cytomegalovirus exposure and HLA in healthy donors. Vbeta (60) and Jbeta (13) primers were used in the PCR. TCRdb's copy holds only in-frame clones and misses some; the assay was immunoSEQ multiplex PCR. The sample lists 65,000 to 70,000 clones, just over 65% occurring once. This CDR3 contains 15 residues. The trim removed 0 bases at V and 1 base at J, leaving 2 bases unmatched. From germline, CDR1 is KGHSY and CDR2 FQNENV. This clone was observed a handful of times. The sequence derives from a woman younger than 45 in good health and CMV-seronegative. The chain combines TRBV16 with TRBJ1-1; 7 bases align to TRBD1. The sample taken for sequencing was PBMCs. CDR3 sequence reads: CASSQSRTGNTEAFF. The DNA for the CDR3 is TGTGCCAGCAGCCAATCCAGGACAGGGAACACTGAAGCTTTCTTT.